The next 20 T cell receptor beta chains were all read from a single sample in a study of sequential checkpoint blockade in melanoma. Treatment described: randomized to nivolumab then ipilimumab (arm A) or the reverse (arm B). TCRdb keeps only in-frame clones here, not all; method: immunoSEQ multiplex PCR. The data hold around 21,000 clones, with 82% observed a single time. Sequences were derived from CD8+ T cells sorted from blood (inferred from file names), sampled from a patient given nivolumab and ipilimumab in sequence. Receptors originate from a human donor with melanoma.

The V gene is TRBV7-2, the J gene TRBJ2-5; D perhaps matches TRBD1 (6 bases). The J call may be in error: the DNA end matches TRBJ2-7 better. From germline, CDR1 is SGHTA and CDR2 FQGNSA. There are 13 residues in the CDR3. The CDR3 loop is CASSPYGQYEQYF. The CDR3 coding sequence is TGTGCCAGCAGCCCTTATGGACAGTACGAGCAGTACTTC.

This clone came up once. The chain uses TRBV30 and TRBJ2-7; 8 nucleotides match TRBD1. The ends lost 0 bases at V and 0 bases at J; junction bases unmatched: 10. Looked up from germline, CDR1 is GTSNPN and CDR2 is SVGIG (reference sequence). The length of the CDR3 is 17 residues. CDR3 amino acids: CAWSVHRGKPDSYEQYF. As DNA, the CDR3 is TGTGCCTGGAGTGTGCACAGGGGGAAGCCCGACTCCTACGAGCAGTACTTC.

This chain joins TRBV9 and TRBJ1-4, with 8 bases matching TRBD1. The CDR3 runs to 17 residues. V lost 0 bases and J lost 2; bases outside the gene matches: 6. The germline V gene encodes CDR1 SGDLS and CDR2 YYNGEE. As DNA, the CDR3 is TGTGCCAGCAGCGTAGCTACCACAGGGGGGACTAATGAAAAACTGTTTTTT. It yields the protein CASSVATTGGTNEKLFF.

V usage is TRBV27 and J usage is TRBJ2-1, with TRBD2 matching 11 bases. Germline-derived CDR1 and CDR2 are MNHEY and SMNVEV (reference sequence). V lost 10 bases, J lost 4 bases, and 6 bases stayed unmatched. The CDR3 loop spans 14 amino acids. CDR3 amino acids: CATSGTSGYNEQFF. CDR3 in DNA: TGTGCCACCTCCGGGACTAGCGGATACAATGAGCAGTTCTTC.

Notes on this clone: Distinct nucleotide sequences in the sample also encode this CDR3. The V and J genes are TRBV7-6 and TRBJ2-2; TRBD2 aligns across 8 bases. Germline values: CDR1 SGHVS, CDR2 FNYEAQ. The CDR3 length is 19 residues. The V and J ends lost 5 bases and 0 bases, in that order; junction bases with no gene match: 14. CDR3 nucleotides: TGTGCCAGCAGCCTAGGTGGCCGCGGGGGGACGACGAACACCGGGGAGCTGTTTTTT. Encoded protein: CASSLGGRGGTTNTGELFF.

This clone is a singleton in its sample. The chain links TRBV10-2 to TRBJ2-3; 9 nucleotides agree with TRBD2. Germline V gives CDR1 WSHSY, CDR2 SAAADI. J gave up 8 bases and V 4 bases, and 13 bases lay outside the gene matches. The CDR3 runs to 16 residues. CDR3 sequence: CASSGRGGGEMSTQYF. The CDR3 DNA follows: TGCGCCAGCAGTGGGCGGGGGGGCGGAGAAATGAGTACGCAGTATTTT.

This clone was seen just once. This rearrangement joins TRBV7-2 to TRBJ2-5, with 7 bases identical to TRBD1. Trimming cost V 5 bases and J 0 bases; bases outside gene matches: 9. The CDR3 has 16 amino acids. Germline V gives CDR1 SGHTA, CDR2 FQGNSA. The CDR3 DNA sequence: TGTGCCAGCAGCCGCCGACAGGGACCGTACCAAGAGACCCAGTACTTC. Amino acids: CASSRRQGPYQETQYF.

This clone was seen only once. CDR3 region: CASSQDQGTNYGYTF. The CDR3 DNA reads as TGCGCCAGCAGCCAAGACCAGGGAACCAACTATGGCTACACCTTC. The chain combines TRBV4-3 with TRBJ1-2, with a possible D match to TRBD1 (5 bases). Germline-derived CDR1 and CDR2 are LGHNA and YSLEER. This CDR3 has 15 residues. V lost 0 bases to trimming and J lost 2 bases, with 10 bases between them.

The count of this clone is one. CDR3 DNA sequence: TGCGCCAGCAGCCAAGGCTCGGGACAGGGAAACATTCAGTACTTC. Its translation: CASSQGSGQGNIQYF. The genes are TRBV4-3 and TRBJ2-4; 9 nucleotides line up with TRBD1. The V and J ends lost 1 base and 6 bases, in that order; junction bases with no gene match: 4. Germline assignment: CDR1 LGHNA and CDR2 YSLEER. The CDR3 has 15 residues.

The chain is built from TRBV29-1 and TRBJ2-5; D unresolved. The J call is uncertain, as TRBJ2-7 better fits the DNA end. From germline, CDR1 is SQVTM and CDR2 ANQGSEA. The CDR3 totals 14 residues. The CDR3 DNA follows: TGCAGCGTTGAAATATCCTCAGAGGCCTACGAGCAGTACTTC. Translating it yields CSVEISSEAYEQYF.

The chain joins TRBV19 to TRBJ2-1; 14 bases match TRBD2. This CDR3 is built from 18 residues. Germline V gene sequence: CDR1 LNHDA, CDR2 SQIVND (reference sequence). Trimming removed 5 bases from V and 0 bases from J; junction bases left unmatched: 6. The DNA for the CDR3 is TGTGCCAGTAGTTTGGGACTAGCGGGGGTAAGCTCCTACAATGAGCAGTTCTTC. Translated, it gives CASSLGLAGVSSYNEQFF.

This chain links TRBV27 with TRBJ2-3; D is unresolved. The CDR3 covers 15 residues. The germline V gene encodes CDR1 MNHEY and CDR2 SMNVEV (reference sequence). Trimming pared 0 bases from V and 2 bases from J, leaving 9 bases between. In nucleotides, the CDR3 is TGTGCCAGCAGTTTATCCCTTCTCTTCACAGATACGCAGTATTTT. Translating gives CASSLSLLFTDTQYF.

The chain is built from TRBV6-5 and TRBJ2-1, with D hard to call. V lost 5 bases and J 0 bases, leaving 11 bases between the germline ends. Germline-derived CDR1 and CDR2 are MNHEY and SVGAGI. The CDR3 covers 15 residues. DNA of the CDR3: TGTGCCAGCAGTCCATCCACAAGCTCCTACAATGAGCAGTTCTTC. It translates to CASSPSTSSYNEQFF.

This clone was picked up a small number of times. V gene TRBV9 combines with J gene TRBJ1-4; TRBD1 matches 8 bases. This CDR3 region has 15 residues. The V gene's germline CDR1 is SGDLS and CDR2 YYNGEE. V lost 3 bases to trimming and J lost 6 bases; unmatched junction nucleotides: 7. CDR3 sequence: CASSAPGGFDEKLFF. The CDR3 DNA reads TGTGCCAGCAGCGCCCCAGGGGGCTTCGATGAAAAACTGTTTTTT.

The chain links TRBV5-1 to TRBJ1-1, with TRBD1 identical over 8 bases. With V trimmed by 4 bases and J by 0 bases, 8 bases remained unmatched. Germline CDR1 SGHRS, CDR2 YFSETQ. The CDR3 spans 16 residues. The CDR3 reads CASSPRTGLVNTEAFF. DNA for the CDR3: TGCGCCAGCAGCCCGAGGACAGGGTTAGTGAACACTGAAGCTTTCTTT.

The chain carries TRBV7-9 and TRBJ2-6, with D possibly being TRBD2 (5 bases). The length of the CDR3 is 17 residues. Trimming cost V 1 base and J 2 bases, with 12 bases left between them. The germline gives CDR1 SEHNR, CDR2 FQNEAQ (reference sequence). The CDR3 region is CASSLGVRGTGANVLTF. DNA for the CDR3: TGTGCCAGCAGCTTAGGGGTTAGAGGGACTGGGGCCAACGTCCTGACTTTC.

This chain links TRBV4-3 with TRBJ1-1; 8 nucleotides agree with TRBD1. Germline trimming cut 7 bases from V and 5 bases from J; bases unmatched to any gene: 9. The CDR3 covers 14 residues. CDR1 is LGHNA, CDR2 YSLEER, per germline. The CDR3 sequence is CASNHMDRATEAFF. The CDR3 bases are TGCGCCAGCAACCATATGGACAGGGCGACTGAAGCTTTCTTT.

V is TRBV7-6 and J is TRBJ2-7; a possible D gene is TRBD2 (6 bases). The germline V gene encodes CDR1 SGHVS and CDR2 FNYEAQ. This CDR3 comprises 13 residues. Trimming stripped 0 bases from V and 7 bases from J, with 10 bases between. The chain's CDR3 is CASSLAHRGEQYF. The CDR3, as DNA: TGTGCCAGCAGCTTAGCGCACCGGGGGGAGCAGTACTTC.

The rearrangement joins TRBV6-1 to TRBJ1-2, with 8 bases identical to TRBD1. There are 15 residues in the CDR3. CDR1 is MNHNS and CDR2 is SASEGT in the germline V gene. Trimming removed 0 bases from V and 8 bases from J; junction bases left unmatched: 8. The CDR3 DNA reads TGTGCCAGCAGTGAAGCACTCGACAGGGGTTCGGGCTACACCTTC. It codes for CASSEALDRGSGYTF.

This clone was picked up a small number of times. The rearrangement joins TRBV28 to TRBJ1-1; the match to TRBD1 covers 9 bases. The CDR3 sequence is 14 residues long. V trimming: 4 bases; J trimming: 3 bases; junction bases outside the gene matches: 3. Germline CDR1 and CDR2: MDHEN and SYDVKM. The CDR3 DNA follows: TGTGCCAGCAGTTGGGACAGGGAGGACACTGAAGCTTTCTTT. This gives the protein CASSWDREDTEAFF.